Listed below are T cell receptor beta chains from one sample, sequenced in a study of blood T cells in healthy people across ages. TCRdb re-analysed the 5' RACE reads in MiXCR, keeping a single row per CDR3 protein. This table holds some 850,000 distinct CDR3 sequences, roughly 24% found once. Another study also made use of these data, one on T cells of mothers and their children.

Specimen: blood. The source of these receptors is a boy aged 5 to 17 in good health. CDR3s include the opening cysteine and the closing phenylalanine or tryptophan. A D gene is named only where the DNA matches it firmly. Only part of the rows carry a size: once, few, many, or a class if the clone is expanded.

cdr3_aa: CSVEVTGLYGYTF
cdr3_nt: TGCAGCGTTGAAGTGACAGGGTTGTATGGCTACACCTTC
j_call: TRBJ1-2
v_call: TRBV29-1
d_call: TRBD1
clone_size: few
cdr3_length: 13

cdr3_aa: CSASGGTETQYF
cdr3_nt: TGCAGTGCTAGCGGGGGGACGGAGACCCAGTACTTC
j_call: TRBJ2-5
v_call: TRBV20-1
d_call: TRBD2
clone_size: .
cdr3_length: 12

cdr3_aa: CASSRRDRDTDTQYF
cdr3_nt: TGTGCCAGCAGCCGCCGGGACAGAGACACAGATACGCAGTATTTT
j_call: TRBJ2-3
v_call: TRBV9
d_call: TRBD1
clone_size: .
cdr3_length: 15

cdr3_aa: CASSQDFGLPGNTIYF
cdr3_nt: TGTGCCAGCAGCCAAGATTTTGGGCTTCCTGGAAACACCATATATTTT
j_call: TRBJ1-3
v_call: TRBV4-2
d_call: .
clone_size: .
cdr3_length: 16

cdr3_aa: CASRPRDRERDTQYF
cdr3_nt: TGCGCCAGCCGACCGCGGGACAGGGAGCGAGATACGCAGTATTTT
j_call: TRBJ2-3
v_call: TRBV5-1
d_call: TRBD1
clone_size: .
cdr3_length: 15

cdr3_aa: CASSPRLSYEQYF
cdr3_nt: TGTGCCAGCAGTCCTCGCCTGTCCTACGAGCAGTACTTC
j_call: TRBJ2-7
v_call: TRBV28
d_call: .
clone_size: .
cdr3_length: 13

cdr3_aa: CASSLTPAGAGRDTQYF
cdr3_nt: TGTGCCAGCAGCTTAACACCGGCGGGGGCGGGCCGGGATACGCAGTATTTT
j_call: TRBJ2-3
v_call: TRBV7-3
d_call: .
clone_size: .
cdr3_length: 17

cdr3_aa: CATSRGDRDPNEQFF
cdr3_nt: TGTGCCACCAGCAGAGGTGACAGGGATCCAAATGAGCAGTTCTTC
j_call: TRBJ2-1
v_call: TRBV15
d_call: TRBD1
clone_size: few
cdr3_length: 15

cdr3_aa: CASSVGVGAGAESYEQYF
cdr3_nt: TGTGCCAGCAGCGTAGGGGTGGGTGCGGGGGCCGAATCCTACGAGCAGTACTTC
j_call: TRBJ2-7
v_call: TRBV9
d_call: .
clone_size: few
cdr3_length: 18

cdr3_aa: CSARGAFLERQETQYF
cdr3_nt: TGCAGTGCTAGAGGAGCATTTCTGGAAAGACAAGAGACCCAGTACTTC
j_call: TRBJ2-5
v_call: TRBV20-1
d_call: .
clone_size: few
cdr3_length: 16

cdr3_aa: CASSRAQVFYGYTF
cdr3_nt: TGTGCCAGCAGCCGAGCTCAGGTCTTCTATGGCTACACCTTC
j_call: TRBJ1-2
v_call: TRBV7-2
d_call: .
clone_size: .
cdr3_length: 14

cdr3_aa: CASSQDSGAYNEQFF
cdr3_nt: TGTGCCAGCAGCCAGGATAGCGGGGCTTACAATGAGCAGTTCTTC
j_call: TRBJ2-1
v_call: TRBV3-1
d_call: TRBD2
clone_size: few
cdr3_length: 15

cdr3_aa: CASSLTLNSPLHF
cdr3_nt: TGTGCCAGCAGCTTGACCCTTAATTCACCCCTCCACTTT
j_call: TRBJ1-6
v_call: TRBV7-3
d_call: .
clone_size: few
cdr3_length: 13

cdr3_aa: CSARDMLEGRADTQYF
cdr3_nt: TGCAGTGCTAGAGATATGTTGGAGGGGAGGGCAGATACGCAGTATTTT
j_call: TRBJ2-3
v_call: TRBV20-1
d_call: TRBD2
clone_size: .
cdr3_length: 16

cdr3_aa: CATGQGGKTQYF
cdr3_nt: TGTGCCACTGGACAGGGGGGTAAGACCCAGTACTTC
j_call: TRBJ2-5
v_call: TRBV10-3
d_call: TRBD1
clone_size: few
cdr3_length: 12

cdr3_aa: CAISERGDQETQYF
cdr3_nt: TGTGCCATCAGTGAGAGGGGGGACCAAGAGACCCAGTACTTC
j_call: TRBJ2-5
v_call: TRBV10-3
d_call: .
clone_size: few
cdr3_length: 14

cdr3_aa: CASRDTGTKRYEQYF
cdr3_nt: TGTGCCAGCAGGGATACCGGGACAAAGCGGTACGAGCAGTACTTC
j_call: TRBJ2-7
v_call: TRBV2
d_call: .
clone_size: many
cdr3_length: 15

cdr3_aa: CSAPEAGNTIYF
cdr3_nt: TGCAGTGCACCAGAGGCTGGAAACACCATATATTTT
j_call: TRBJ1-3
v_call: TRBV20-1
d_call: .
clone_size: .
cdr3_length: 12

cdr3_aa: CASSLQGGWGNTIYF
cdr3_nt: TGTGCCAGCAGCTTACAGGGGGGATGGGGAAACACCATATATTTT
j_call: TRBJ1-3
v_call: TRBV12-3/TRBV12-4
d_call: TRBD1
clone_size: .
cdr3_length: 15

cdr3_aa: CSGKQGNRQETQYF
cdr3_nt: TGCAGTGGAAAGCAGGGGAATCGGCAAGAGACCCAGTACTTC
j_call: TRBJ2-5
v_call: TRBV20-1
d_call: .
clone_size: .
cdr3_length: 14

cdr3_aa: CASSDERGASDTQYF
cdr3_nt: TGTGCCAGCAGTGACGAGCGGGGGGCCTCAGATACGCAGTATTTT
j_call: TRBJ2-3
v_call: TRBV6-1
d_call: TRBD2
clone_size: few
cdr3_length: 15

cdr3_aa: CASSQPTVGTGGGETQYF
cdr3_nt: TGCGCCAGCAGTCAACCGACGGTCGGGACAGGGGGCGGAGAGACCCAGTACTTC
j_call: TRBJ2-5
v_call: TRBV23-1
d_call: TRBD1
clone_size: .
cdr3_length: 18

cdr3_aa: CASSLTSGNSNTGELFF
cdr3_nt: TGTGCCAGCAGCTTAACATCGGGTAACTCGAACACCGGGGAGCTGTTTTTT
j_call: TRBJ2-2
v_call: TRBV7-3
d_call: .
clone_size: .
cdr3_length: 17

cdr3_aa: CSASSAGGPKTQYF
cdr3_nt: TGCAGTGCTAGTTCGGCGGGGGGGCCGAAGACCCAGTACTTC
j_call: TRBJ2-5
v_call: TRBV20-1
d_call: TRBD2
clone_size: .
cdr3_length: 14

cdr3_aa: CASSVATGKETQYF
cdr3_nt: TGTGCCAGCAGCGTAGCTACAGGGAAGGAGACCCAGTACTTC
j_call: TRBJ2-5
v_call: TRBV9
d_call: .
clone_size: few
cdr3_length: 14

cdr3_aa: CASSESPITDTQYF
cdr3_nt: TGCGCCAGCAGTGAGTCGCCTATCACAGATACGCAGTATTTT
j_call: TRBJ2-3
v_call: TRBV10-1
d_call: .
clone_size: .
cdr3_length: 14

cdr3_aa: CASSFPSGDSDTQYF
cdr3_nt: TGTGCCAGCAGCTTCCCTAGCGGGGACTCAGATACGCAGTATTTT
j_call: TRBJ2-3
v_call: TRBV5-5
d_call: TRBD2
clone_size: .
cdr3_length: 15

cdr3_aa: CASSPRVTVEETQYF
cdr3_nt: TGTGCCAGCAGTCCCCGGGTGACAGTGGAAGAGACCCAGTACTTC
j_call: TRBJ2-5
v_call: TRBV27
d_call: .
clone_size: .
cdr3_length: 15

cdr3_aa: CASSFQNSGANVLTF
cdr3_nt: TGTGCCAGCAGTTTTCAGAACTCTGGGGCCAACGTCCTGACTTTC
j_call: TRBJ2-6
v_call: TRBV12-3/TRBV12-4
d_call: .
clone_size: .
cdr3_length: 15

cdr3_aa: CASAGGGETQYF
cdr3_nt: TGCGCCAGCGCCGGGGGGGGAGAGACCCAGTACTTC
j_call: TRBJ2-5
v_call: TRBV10-2
d_call: TRBD2
clone_size: .
cdr3_length: 12

cdr3_aa: CASRSTGGRLAGTDTQYF
cdr3_nt: TGCGCCAGCAGATCGACAGGGGGAAGGCTAGCGGGGACAGATACGCAGTATTTT
j_call: TRBJ2-3
v_call: TRBV5-1
d_call: .
clone_size: .
cdr3_length: 18

cdr3_aa: CASSLFPGRTEAFF
cdr3_nt: TGTGCCAGCAGCTTGTTCCCGGGGAGGACTGAAGCTTTCTTT
j_call: TRBJ1-1
v_call: TRBV5-5
d_call: .
clone_size: few
cdr3_length: 14

cdr3_aa: CASSLAATTGAVYEQYF
cdr3_nt: TGCGCCAGCAGCTTGGCGGCAACGACAGGGGCCGTCTACGAGCAGTACTTC
j_call: TRBJ2-7
v_call: TRBV5-1
d_call: TRBD1
clone_size: .
cdr3_length: 17